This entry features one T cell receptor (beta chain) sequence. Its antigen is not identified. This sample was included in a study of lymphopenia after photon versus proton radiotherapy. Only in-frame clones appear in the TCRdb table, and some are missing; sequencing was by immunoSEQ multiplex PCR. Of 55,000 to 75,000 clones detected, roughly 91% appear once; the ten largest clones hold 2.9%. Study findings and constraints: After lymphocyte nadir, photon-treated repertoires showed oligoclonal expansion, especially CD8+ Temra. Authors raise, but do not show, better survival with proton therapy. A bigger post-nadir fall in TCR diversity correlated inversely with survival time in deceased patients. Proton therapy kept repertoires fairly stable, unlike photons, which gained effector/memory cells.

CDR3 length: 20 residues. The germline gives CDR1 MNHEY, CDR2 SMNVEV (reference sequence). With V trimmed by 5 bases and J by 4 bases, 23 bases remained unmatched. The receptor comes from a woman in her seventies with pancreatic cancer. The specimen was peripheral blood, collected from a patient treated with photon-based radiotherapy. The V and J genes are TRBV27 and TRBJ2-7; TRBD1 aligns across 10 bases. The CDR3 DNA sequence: TGTGCCAGCAGTCCGTCGCGCGACAGGGGGCGCGCTCGTGGTCGGTACGAGCAGTACTTC. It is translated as CASSPSRDRGRARGRYEQYF.